These T cell receptor beta chains were read from a single sample in a study of tumor-infiltrating lymphocytes in glioblastoma multiforme. In TCRdb, the multiplex PCR reads were re-called with MiXCR into one record per CDR3 protein. The sample has nearly 20,000 distinct CDR3 sequences, 65% to 75% seen once. The sequenced sample consisted of peripheral blood. The receptors derive from a male donor with glioblastoma. Each CDR3 is given with its conserved first and last residue. D genes are given only for firm matches. The size of a clone is reported for some rows only, either as once, few or many, or as a class for expanded clones.

clone_size: .; v_call: TRBV7-9; d_call: .; j_call: TRBJ2-2; cdr3_aa: CASTPSSWEANTGEPFF; cdr3_nt: TGTGCCAGCACCCCGTCTTCTTGGGAAGCGAACACCGGGGAGCCGTTTTTT
clone_size: few; v_call: TRBV28; d_call: .; j_call: TRBJ2-7; cdr3_aa: CASRQTNPYEQYF; cdr3_nt: TGTGCCAGCAGGCAGACTAACCCTTACGAGCAGTACTTC
clone_size: .; v_call: TRBV28; d_call: .; j_call: TRBJ1-1; cdr3_aa: CSSSQGHSAYF; cdr3_nt: TGTTCCAGCAGCCAGGGACATTCTGCCTACTTT
clone_size: .; v_call: TRBV5-6; d_call: .; j_call: TRBJ2-6; cdr3_aa: CASSFFGGSGANVLTF; cdr3_nt: TGTGCCAGCAGCTTTTTCGGGGGCTCTGGGGCCAACGTCCTGACTTTC
clone_size: .; v_call: TRBV29-1; d_call: .; j_call: TRBJ2-5; cdr3_aa: CSVSRTDQETQYF; cdr3_nt: TGCAGTGTTTCGCGGACAGACCAAGAGACCCAGTACTTC
clone_size: .; v_call: TRBV5-6; d_call: .; j_call: TRBJ2-7; cdr3_aa: CACSLTSLHEQYF; cdr3_nt: TGTGCCTGTAGCTTGACTAGTCTCCACGAGCAGTACTTC
clone_size: .; v_call: TRBV11-2; d_call: TRBD1; j_call: TRBJ1-1; cdr3_aa: CASSLDHPGGVMNSGAFF; cdr3_nt: TGTGCCAGCAGCTTAGATCATCCAGGGGGCGTTATGAACTCTGGAGCTTTCTTT
clone_size: .; v_call: TRBV11-2; d_call: .; j_call: TRBJ2-3; cdr3_aa: CAGSLDPANTRTDTQYF; cdr3_nt: TGTGCCGGCAGCTTAGACCCTGCAAACACTAGAACAGATACGCAGTATTTT
clone_size: .; v_call: TRBV11-2; d_call: .; j_call: TRBJ2-2; cdr3_aa: CASSHYDGGRNTGGRFF; cdr3_nt: TGTGCCAGCAGCCATTATGATGGGGGACGGAACACCGGGGGGCGGTTTTTT
clone_size: .; v_call: TRBV7-9; d_call: .; j_call: TRBJ1-2; cdr3_aa: CASSSSDRASYGYTF; cdr3_nt: TGTGCCAGCAGCTCCTCAGACCGGGCTAGCTATGGCTACACCTTC
clone_size: .; v_call: TRBV11-2; d_call: .; j_call: TRBJ2-2; cdr3_aa: CASSLPGAPSEVGELFF; cdr3_nt: TGTGCCAGCAGCTTACCAGGGGCCCCATCGGAGGTCGGGGAGCTGTTTTTT
clone_size: .; v_call: TRBV11-2; d_call: .; j_call: TRBJ1-6; cdr3_aa: CGSSRWRNSALHF; cdr3_nt: TGTGGCAGCAGCCGGTGGCGGAATTCAGCCCTCCACTTT
clone_size: once; v_call: TRBV20-1; d_call: .; j_call: TRBJ2-7; cdr3_aa: CSARSLVGHEQYF; cdr3_nt: TGCAGTGCTAGAAGCCTAGTCGGTCACGAGCAGTACTTC
clone_size: many; v_call: TRBV6-2/TRBV6-3; d_call: .; j_call: TRBJ1-1; cdr3_aa: CASSYSGQGAEAFF; cdr3_nt: TGTGCCAGCAGTTACTCGGGACAAGGGGCTGAAGCTTTCTTT
clone_size: .; v_call: TRBV11-2; d_call: TRBD1; j_call: TRBJ2-1; cdr3_aa: CASSSERTGLVEQFF; cdr3_nt: TGTGCCAGCAGCTCAGAGCGGACAGGTTTGGTTGAGCAATTCTTC
clone_size: .; v_call: TRBV11-2; d_call: .; j_call: TRBJ2-5; cdr3_aa: CASSFASVVEIQYF; cdr3_nt: TGTGCCAGCAGCTTCGCTAGCGTGGTGGAGATCCAGTACTTC
clone_size: .; v_call: TRBV11-2; d_call: .; j_call: TRBJ2-7; cdr3_aa: CASGPGIVIVYEQYF; cdr3_nt: TGTGCCAGTGGCCCGGGAATAGTGATTGTGTACGAGCAGTACTTC